Shown below are 26 T cell receptor beta chains from a single sample sequenced in a study of cytomegalovirus exposure and HLA in healthy donors. PCR primers comprised 60 Vbeta and 13 Jbeta primers. This table comes from immunoSEQ multiplex PCR, and its TCRdb copy is limited to in-frame clones, with some not included. The sample holds hundreds of thousands of clones, 82% seen once. The sample comprised PBMCs. The receptors were sampled from a woman aged 35 to 49 in good health and CMV-seronegative.

The gene calls are TRBV28 and TRBJ1-6; weak D call: TRBD1 (6 bases). Trimming took 8 bases from V and 6 from J, leaving 11 bases between them. CDR3 length: 13 residues. The germline V gene has CDR1 MDHEN and CDR2 SYDVKM. CDR3 sequence (DNA): TGTGCCAGCGGGGGGGGGCTTAATTCACCCCTCCACTTT. As protein: CASGGGLNSPLHF.

V usage is TRBV2 and J usage is TRBJ1-1; 7 nucleotides align to TRBD1. Germline V CDR1 and CDR2: SNHLY, FYNNEI. The junction had 3 bases not matched to a gene; V was cut back by 8 bases and J by 0 bases. The CDR3 spans 13 residues. CDR3 amino acids: CASGTGVNTEAFF. The CDR3 nucleotides are TGTGCCAGCGGCACAGGGGTGAACACTGAAGCTTTCTTT.

V and J are TRBV2 and TRBJ2-2, with 11 bases aligning to TRBD2. The CDR3 contains 17 residues. V lost 0 bases to trimming and J lost 8 bases; unmatched junction nucleotides: 8. CDR1 is SNHLY, CDR2 FYNNEI, per germline. The CDR3 nucleotides are TGTGCCAGCAGTGAAGCGGGGGCTAGCGGGGGGACAGGGGAGCTGTTTTTT. Protein: CASSEAGASGGTGELFF. The whole variable domain, remainder taken from reference TRBV2 and TRBJ2-2, is EPEVTQTPSHQVTQMGQEVILRCVPISNHLYFYWYRQILGQKVEFLVSFYNNEISEKSEIFDDQFSVERPDGSNFTLKIRSTKLEDSAMYFCASSEAGASGGTGELFFGEGSRLTVL.

This clone was recorded only once. The J gene is TRBJ2-3, the V gene TRBV19; 8 bases line up with TRBD2. The CDR3 contains 15 residues. J lost 4 bases, V lost 5 bases, and 8 bases had no gene match. The germline V gene encodes CDR1 LNHDA and CDR2 SQIVND (reference sequence). In DNA form, the CDR3 reads TGTGCCAGTAGTCGGGGGGGTGGAGGAGCAGATACGCAGTATTTT. Its protein is CASSRGGGGADTQYF.

The rearrangement uses TRBV7-3 and TRBJ2-3; the D gene is possibly TRBD2 (6 bases). CDR3 length: 15 amino acids. Germline CDR1 reads SGHTA; CDR2 reads FQGTGA. V lost 1 base, J lost 1 base, and 9 bases lay in between. This CDR3 reads CASSLITGGTDTQYF. Here the CDR3 DNA reads TGTGCCAGCAGCTTAATCACGGGGGGCACAGATACGCAGTATTTT.

This chain links TRBV30 with TRBJ2-1, with D possibly matching TRBD2 (5 bases). This CDR3 spans 14 amino acids. The V gene lost 1 base and the J gene lost 2 bases, with 9 bases spanning the gap. CDR1 and CDR2 from the germline V gene are GTSNPN and SVGIG (reference sequence). The CDR3 protein is CAWSAPGTYNEQFF. The CDR3 DNA follows: TGTGCCTGGAGTGCTCCCGGGACCTACAATGAGCAGTTCTTC.

The chain employs TRBV11-2 and TRBJ2-2; D might be TRBD1 (5 bases). CDR1 is SGHAT and CDR2 is FQNNGV in the germline V gene. V shed 5 bases and J shed 4 bases, with 11 bases lying between them. CDR3 length: 14 amino acids. The CDR3 nucleotides read TGTGCCAGCAGCACTCAGGGTTCCACCGGGGAGCTGTTTTTT. It translates to CASSTQGSTGELFF.

This clone occurred once. The chain joins TRBV15 to TRBJ2-1; tentative D call: TRBD1 (5 bases). The CDR3 extends over 16 amino acids. Per the germline V gene, CDR1 is LNHNV and CDR2 is YYDKDF (reference sequence). The ends were cut back, 0 bases at V and 3 bases at J, with 12 bases in the middle. The CDR3 protein is CATSRDLGPNYNEQFF. The CDR3, as DNA: TGTGCCACCAGCAGAGATCTGGGGCCTAACTACAATGAGCAGTTCTTC.

The V call is TRBV2, the J call TRBJ1-1; D may be TRBD1 (6 bases). V lost 4 bases and J lost 1, with 10 bases in between. The CDR3 runs 14 residues. Germline loops: CDR1 SNHLY, CDR2 FYNNEI. In nucleotides, the CDR3 is TGTGCCAGCAGTGGCATGACAGGGAACACTGAAGCTTTCTTT. Translated, it gives CASSGMTGNTEAFF. The full variable domain, completed using reference TRBV2 and TRBJ1-1, is EPEVTQTPSHQVTQMGQEVILRCVPISNHLYFYWYRQILGQKVEFLVSFYNNEISEKSEIFDDQFSVERPDGSNFTLKIRSTKLEDSAMYFCASSGMTGNTEAFFGQGTRLTVV.

This clone was found once. This chain uses TRBV5-1 with TRBJ2-3, with a tentative D call TRBD1 (5 bases). The germline V and J ends were trimmed by 4 bases and 0 bases, with 12 bases remaining between them. Germline V gene lookup returns CDR1 SGHRS and CDR2 YFSETQ. The CDR3 spans 15 residues. The CDR3 sequence is CASSRDSASTDTQYF. The CDR3, as DNA: TGCGCCAGCAGCCGCGACAGTGCTAGCACAGATACGCAGTATTTT.

The V and J genes are TRBV28 and TRBJ2-3; perhaps TRBD2 as D (6 bases). Germline assignment: CDR1 MDHEN and CDR2 SYDVKM. Deletions cut 10 bases from V and 3 bases from J, with 20 bases between. The CDR3 contains 15 residues. The CDR3 sequence is CAITAGGLSTDTQYF. CDR3 in DNA: TGTGCCATCACAGCAGGAGGGTTATCGACAGATACGCAGTATTTT. The full variable domain, in which reference TRBV28 and TRBJ2-3 provide the parts outside the CDR3, is DVKVTQSSRYLVKRTGEKVFLECVQDMDHENMFWYRQDPGLGLRLIYFSYDVKMKEKGDIPEGYSVSREKKERFSLILESASTNQTSMYLCAITAGGLSTDTQYFGPGTRLTVL.

This chain uses TRBV18 with TRBJ1-1; TRBD1 aligns across 8 bases. Trimming took 3 bases from V and 1 from J; bases not matched to a gene: 4. CDR3 length: 15 amino acids. CDR1 KGHSH and CDR2 LQKENI come from the germline V gene. In DNA, the CDR3 is TGTGCCAGCTCACCGCGAGGGACAGGGAACACTGAAGCTTTCTTT. Its translation is CASSPRGTGNTEAFF.

The chain carries TRBV6-1 and TRBJ1-5, with D uncertain. V was trimmed by 3 bases and J by 7 bases, leaving 19 bases between them. Germline lookup yields CDR1 MNHNS and CDR2 SASEGT. This CDR3 contains 16 residues. The CDR3 here is CASSDKFLLVEQPQHF. CDR3 in DNA: TGTGCCAGCAGTGATAAGTTCCTCCTTGTGGAGCAGCCCCAGCATTTT.

V is TRBV19 and J is TRBJ2-7; 7 bases match TRBD1. The trim removed 5 bases at V and 3 bases at J, leaving 7 bases unmatched. The CDR3 sequence is 14 residues long. The V gene's germline CDR1 is LNHDA and CDR2 SQIVND (reference sequence). CDR3 loop: CASSHRGFRYEQYF. DNA of the CDR3: TGTGCCAGTAGTCACAGGGGATTCCGCTACGAGCAGTACTTC.

This sequence joins TRBV30 and TRBJ2-7; D is perhaps TRBD2 (6 bases). This CDR3 region has 14 residues. CDR1 is GTSNPN and CDR2 is SVGIG in the germline V gene (reference sequence). V was cut by 0 bases and J by 0 bases, with 9 bases left in between. The CDR3 is CAWSVLSGSYEQYF. CDR3 nucleotide sequence: TGTGCCTGGAGTGTACTTAGCGGCTCCTACGAGCAGTACTTC.

This clone appeared once. The rearrangement uses TRBV7-9 and TRBJ2-5, with 12 bases identical to TRBD2. CDR1 and CDR2 (germline): SEHNR, FQNEAQ (reference sequence). This CDR3 has 18 amino acids. With 1 base clipped from V and 0 bases from J, the junction kept 6 bases outside the gene matches. The CDR3 protein is CASSLDYRLAGDQETQYF. The CDR3 coding sequence is TGTGCCAGCAGCTTAGATTATCGACTAGCGGGGGACCAAGAGACCCAGTACTTC.

The chain has TRBV6-1 and TRBJ2-3; 7 positions agree with TRBD1. V shed 4 bases, J shed 5 bases, and the junction held 12 bases outside the gene matches. Germline CDR1 is MNHNS and CDR2 is SASEGT. The CDR3 sequence is 16 residues long. The CDR3 DNA reads TGTGCCAGCAGTGTCTTGGGGGCAGGGGGTAAAGATACGCAGTATTTT. Translating it yields CASSVLGAGGKDTQYF.

J is TRBJ2-5 and V is TRBV29-1; 9 bases are a match to TRBD1. This CDR3 is built from 15 residues. Germline-derived CDR1 and CDR2 are SQVTM and ANQGSEA. V was pared by 8 bases and J by 5 bases, with 15 bases of the junction left unmatched. CDR3 in amino acids: CSFRQGGGRWETQYF. The CDR3 bases are TGCAGCTTCCGACAGGGGGGTGGTCGTTGGGAGACCCAGTACTTC. Full variable domain (missing parts from reference TRBV29-1 and TRBJ2-5): SAVISQKPSRDICQRGTSLTIQCQVDSQVTMMFWYRQQPGQSLTLIATANQGSEATYESGFVIDKFPISRPNLTFSTLTVSNMSPEDSSIYLCSFRQGGGRWETQYFGPGTRLLVL.

This clone showed up just once. The chain joins TRBV27 to TRBJ1-5; perhaps TRBD1 as D (6 bases). Trimming cost V 0 bases and J 3 bases, with 12 bases left between them. The CDR3 extends over 16 amino acids. Germline V gene sequence: CDR1 MNHEY, CDR2 SMNVEV (reference sequence). For the CDR3, the DNA is TGTGCCAGCAGTTTATCGAGAGGGGGAAACAATCAGCCCCAGCATTTT. Translation gives CASSLSRGGNNQPQHF.

This clone has more than one count but fewer than ten. V gene TRBV5-6 combines with J gene TRBJ1-1; D unresolved. Germline V gives CDR1 SGHDT, CDR2 YYEEEE. The CDR3 contains 12 residues. Trimming cost V 4 bases and J 8 bases, with 12 bases left between them. The CDR3 loop reads CASSITVNEAFF. The CDR3 DNA reads as TGTGCCAGCAGCATCACAGTAAACGAAGCTTTCTTT.

The J gene is TRBJ1-6, the V gene TRBV30; no clear D gene. Per germline, CDR1 GTSNPN and CDR2 SVGIG (reference sequence). This CDR3 spans 12 amino acids. Trimming pared 2 bases from V and 7 bases from J, leaving 6 bases between. The CDR3 nucleotides read TGTGCCTGGAGTCCGGTCAATTCACCCCTCCACTTT. It codes for CAWSPVNSPLHF.

The rearrangement uses TRBV30 and TRBJ2-5; D is undetermined. CDR1 is GTSNPN and CDR2 is SVGIG in the germline V gene (reference sequence). The CDR3 contains 13 residues. V dropped 0 bases and J dropped 4 bases, with 9 bases sitting between them. The CDR3 coding sequence is TGTGCCTGGAGTGTAATGTCCGGAGAGACCCAGTACTTC. Its translation: CAWSVMSGETQYF. Using reference TRBV30 and TRBJ2-5 for the parts outside the CDR3, the full variable domain is SQTIHQWPATLVQPVGSPLSLECTVEGTSNPNLYWYRQAAGRGLQLLFYSVGIGQISSEVPQNLSASRPQDRQFILSSKKLLLSDSGFYLCAWSVMSGETQYFGPGTRLLVL.

Worth noting for this clone: At the DNA level, this CDR3 is encoded by other sequences in the same sample as well. The chain carries TRBV6-6 and TRBJ1-5, with a tentative D call TRBD1 (5 bases). V was pared by 2 bases and J by 4 bases, with 9 bases between. In germline, CDR1 is MNHNY, CDR2 SVGAGI (reference sequence). The length of the CDR3 is 14 residues. The CDR3 coding sequence is TGTGCCAGCAGTTACGGCCAGGGTAATCAGCCCCAGCATTTT. It specifies CASSYGQGNQPQHF.

The CDR3 here is CASSGRAGELFF. CDR3 nucleotides: TGCGCCAGCAGCGGTCGGGCCGGGGAGCTGTTTTTT. The chain combines TRBV4-3 with TRBJ2-2; D not certain. V lost 5 bases and J lost 6, with 7 bases in between. Germline V gene sequence: CDR1 LGHNA, CDR2 YSLEER. This CDR3 has 12 residues.

The chain carries TRBV5-5 and TRBJ1-5; D is uncertain. Trimming removed 4 bases from V and 9 bases from J, with 17 bases in between. The CDR3 length is 14 residues. Germline values: CDR1 SGHKS, CDR2 YYEKEE (reference sequence). The CDR3 here is CASSDDPGGSPQHF. The CDR3 DNA sequence: TGTGCCAGCAGCGATGATCCTGGTGGCTCGCCCCAGCATTTT. The full variable domain, completed using reference TRBV5-5 and TRBJ1-5, is DAGVTQSPTHLIKTRGQQVTLRCSPISGHKSVSWYQQVLGQGPQFIFQYYEKEERGRGNFPDRFSARQFPNYSSELNVNALLLGDSALYLCASSDDPGGSPQHFGDGTRLSIL.

This chain uses TRBV19 with TRBJ2-2; 7 positions agree with TRBD1. Per the germline V gene, CDR1 is LNHDA and CDR2 is SQIVND (reference sequence). Losses at the gene ends were 5 bases for V and 0 bases for J; bases not matched to a gene: 9. The CDR3 length is 17 residues. The CDR3 spells CASSWTRDSANTGELFF. The DNA of the CDR3 is TGTGCCAGTAGTTGGACCCGGGACAGTGCGAACACCGGGGAGCTGTTTTTT.